This T cell receptor (beta chain) was observed in a study of cytotoxic CD8 clonotypes in ibrutinib-treated CLL. This table comes from immunoSEQ multiplex PCR, and its TCRdb copy is limited to in-frame clones, with some not included. This sample has fewer than 150,000 clones, with 84% found just once. Germline-derived CDR1 and CDR2 are MGHRA and YSYEKL. The CDR3 runs to 17 residues. Trimming took 0 bases from V and 2 from J, leaving 11 bases between them. The chain has TRBV4-1 and TRBJ2-6; possible D gene TRBD1, 6 bases. The origin of this receptor is a human donor with chronic lymphocytic leukemia. Material: PBMCs, obtained after 24 months of ibrutinib treatment. The CDR3 region has the DNA TGCGCCAGCAGCCAAGATGTTGCAGGGGCTGGGGCCAACGTCCTGACTTTC. Translating gives CASSQDVAGAGANVLTF.